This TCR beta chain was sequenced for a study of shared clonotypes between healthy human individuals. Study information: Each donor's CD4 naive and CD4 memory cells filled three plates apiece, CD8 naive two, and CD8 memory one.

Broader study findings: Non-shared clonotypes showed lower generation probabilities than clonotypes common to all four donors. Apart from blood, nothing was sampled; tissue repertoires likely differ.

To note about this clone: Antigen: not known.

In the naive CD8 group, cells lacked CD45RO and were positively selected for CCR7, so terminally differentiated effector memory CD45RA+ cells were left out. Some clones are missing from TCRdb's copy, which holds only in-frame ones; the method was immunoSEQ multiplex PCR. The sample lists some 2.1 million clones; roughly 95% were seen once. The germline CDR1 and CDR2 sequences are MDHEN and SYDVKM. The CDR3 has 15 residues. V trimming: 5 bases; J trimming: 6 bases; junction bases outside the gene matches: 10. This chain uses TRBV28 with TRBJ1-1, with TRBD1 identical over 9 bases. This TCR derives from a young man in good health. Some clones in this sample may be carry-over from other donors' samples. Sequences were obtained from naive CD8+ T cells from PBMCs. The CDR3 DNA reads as TGTGCCAGCAGTCAAACCGGGACAGGGACCCCTGAAGCTTTCTTT. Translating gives CASSQTGTGTPEAFF.